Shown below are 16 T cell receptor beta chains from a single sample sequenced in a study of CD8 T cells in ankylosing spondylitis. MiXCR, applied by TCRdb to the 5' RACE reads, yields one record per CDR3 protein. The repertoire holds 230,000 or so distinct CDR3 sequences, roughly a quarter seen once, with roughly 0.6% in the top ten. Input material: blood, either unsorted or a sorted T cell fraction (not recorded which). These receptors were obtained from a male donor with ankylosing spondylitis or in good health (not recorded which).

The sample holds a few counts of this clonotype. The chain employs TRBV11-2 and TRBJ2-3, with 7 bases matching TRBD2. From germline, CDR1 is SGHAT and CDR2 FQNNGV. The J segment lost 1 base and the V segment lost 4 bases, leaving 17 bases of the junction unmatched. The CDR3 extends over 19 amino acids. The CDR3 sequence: CASSSTSSGHGEGTDTQYF. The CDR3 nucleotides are TGTGCCAGCAGCTCCACCTCTAGCGGACACGGCGAGGGCACAGATACGCAGTATTTT. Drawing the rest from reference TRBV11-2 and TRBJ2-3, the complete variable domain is EAGVAQSPRYKIIEKRQSVAFWCNPISGHATLYWYQQILGQGPKLLIQFQNNGVVDDSQLPKDRFSAERLKGVDSTLKIQPAKLEDSAVYLCASSSTSSGHGEGTDTQYFGPGTRLTVL.

The CDR3 DNA is TGCAGTGCTCCACTAGCGGGACATGGCACAGATACGCAGTATTTT. Amino acid sequence: CSAPLAGHGTDTQYF. The chain links TRBV20-1 to TRBJ2-3; 10 nucleotides line up with TRBD2. J was trimmed by 1 base and V by 5 bases; bases with no gene match: 6. The CDR3 sequence is 15 residues long. Germline CDR1 reads DFQATT; CDR2 reads SNEGSKA (reference sequence).

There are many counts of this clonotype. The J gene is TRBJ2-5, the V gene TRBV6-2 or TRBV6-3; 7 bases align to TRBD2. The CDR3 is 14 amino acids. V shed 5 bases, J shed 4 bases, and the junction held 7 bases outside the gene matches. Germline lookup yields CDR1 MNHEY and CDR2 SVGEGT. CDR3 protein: CASSPWEGRETQYF. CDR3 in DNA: TGTGCCAGCAGTCCCTGGGAGGGTCGAGAGACCCAGTACTTC.

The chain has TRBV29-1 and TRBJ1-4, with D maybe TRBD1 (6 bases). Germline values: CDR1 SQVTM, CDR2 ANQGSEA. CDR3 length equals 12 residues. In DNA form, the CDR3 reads TGCAACTGGACAGCCGGTAATGAAAAACTGTTTTTT. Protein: CNWTAGNEKLFF.

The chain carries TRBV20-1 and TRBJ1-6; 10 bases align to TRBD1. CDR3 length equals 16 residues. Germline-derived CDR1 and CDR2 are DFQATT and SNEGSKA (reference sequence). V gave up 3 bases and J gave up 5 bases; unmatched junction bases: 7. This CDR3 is CSARDPTGGNNSPLHF. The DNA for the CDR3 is TGCAGTGCTAGGGACCCGACAGGGGGCAATAATTCACCCCTCCACTTT.

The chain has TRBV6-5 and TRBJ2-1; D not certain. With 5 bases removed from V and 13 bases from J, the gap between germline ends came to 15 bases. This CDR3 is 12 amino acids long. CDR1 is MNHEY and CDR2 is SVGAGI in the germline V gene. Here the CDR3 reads CASSTGSGDQFF. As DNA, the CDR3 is TGTGCCAGCAGTACCGGCTCAGGTGATCAGTTCTTC.

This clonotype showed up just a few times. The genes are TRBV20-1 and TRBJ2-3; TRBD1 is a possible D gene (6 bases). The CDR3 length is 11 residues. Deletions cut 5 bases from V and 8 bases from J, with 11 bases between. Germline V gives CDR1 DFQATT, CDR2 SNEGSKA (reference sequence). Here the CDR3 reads CSARTRGTQYF. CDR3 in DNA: TGCAGTGCTCGAACCAGGGGTACGCAGTATTTT.

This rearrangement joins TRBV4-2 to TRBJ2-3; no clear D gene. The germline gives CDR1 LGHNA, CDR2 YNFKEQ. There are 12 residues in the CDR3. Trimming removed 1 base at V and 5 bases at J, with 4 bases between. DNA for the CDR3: TGTGCCAGCAGCCAAGGGTTAGATACGCAGTATTTT. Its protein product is CASSQGLDTQYF.

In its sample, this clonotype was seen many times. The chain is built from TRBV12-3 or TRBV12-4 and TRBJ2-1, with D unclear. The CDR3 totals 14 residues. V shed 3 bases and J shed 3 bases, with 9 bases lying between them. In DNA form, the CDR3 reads TGTGCCAGCAGTTTCCGTAAGGGCTACAATGAGCAGTTCTTC. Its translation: CASSFRKGYNEQFF.

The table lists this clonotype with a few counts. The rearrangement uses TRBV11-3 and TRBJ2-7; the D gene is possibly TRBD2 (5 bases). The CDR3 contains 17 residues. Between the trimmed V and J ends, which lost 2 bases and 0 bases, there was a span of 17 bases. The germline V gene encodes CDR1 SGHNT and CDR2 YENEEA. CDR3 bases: TGTGCCAGCAGCTTACAACACGGCCGGGATACCTCCTACGAGCAGTACTTC. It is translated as CASSLQHGRDTSYEQYF.

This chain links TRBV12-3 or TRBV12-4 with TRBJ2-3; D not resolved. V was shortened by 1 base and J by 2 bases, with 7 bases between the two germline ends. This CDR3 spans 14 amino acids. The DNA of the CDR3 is TGTGCCAGCAGTTTAGATAGCCACACAGATACGCAGTATTTT. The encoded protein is CASSLDSHTDTQYF.

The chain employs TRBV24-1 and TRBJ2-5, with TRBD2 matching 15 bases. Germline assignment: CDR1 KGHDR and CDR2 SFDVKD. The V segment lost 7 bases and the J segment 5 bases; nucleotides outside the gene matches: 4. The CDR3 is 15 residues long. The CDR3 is CATRRTSGGGETQYF. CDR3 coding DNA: TGTGCCACCAGGAGGACTAGCGGGGGGGGTGAGACCCAGTACTTC.

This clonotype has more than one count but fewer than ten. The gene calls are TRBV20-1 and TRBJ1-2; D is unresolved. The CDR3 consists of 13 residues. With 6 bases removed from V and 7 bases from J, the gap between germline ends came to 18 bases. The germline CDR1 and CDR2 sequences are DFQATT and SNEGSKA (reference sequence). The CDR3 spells CSARVEPPRGYTF. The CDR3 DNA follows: TGCAGTGCCCGAGTCGAGCCCCCCCGTGGCTACACCTTC.

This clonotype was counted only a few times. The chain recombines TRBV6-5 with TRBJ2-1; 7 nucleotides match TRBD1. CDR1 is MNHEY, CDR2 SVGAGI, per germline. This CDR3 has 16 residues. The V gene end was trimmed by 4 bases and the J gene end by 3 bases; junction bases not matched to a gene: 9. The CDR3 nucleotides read TGTGCCAGCAGTTTCTCCCTACGACAGGGCTACAATGAGCAGTTCTTC. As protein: CASSFSLRQGYNEQFF.

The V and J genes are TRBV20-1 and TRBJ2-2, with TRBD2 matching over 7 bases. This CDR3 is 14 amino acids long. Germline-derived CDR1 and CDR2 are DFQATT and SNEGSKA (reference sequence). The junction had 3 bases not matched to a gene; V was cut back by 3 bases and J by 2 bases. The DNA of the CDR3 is TGCAGTGCTAGGGGGACTACCAACACCGGGGAGCTGTTTTTT. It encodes CSARGTTNTGELFF.

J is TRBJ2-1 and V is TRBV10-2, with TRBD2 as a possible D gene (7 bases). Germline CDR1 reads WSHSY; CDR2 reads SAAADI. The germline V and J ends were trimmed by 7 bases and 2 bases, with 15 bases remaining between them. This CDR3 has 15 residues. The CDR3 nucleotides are TGCGCCAGCACCAAAGAGGGGGGGACCTACAATGAGCAGTTCTTC. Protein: CASTKEGGTYNEQFF.